Sequencing of this T cell receptor (beta chain) was carried out in a study of blood T cell repertoires in COVID-19. Across the whole study: The samples span acute and convalescent COVID-19 from the United States, Italy and Spain. T cells, B-cell-depleted T cells, or PBMCs provided the cDNA or gDNA that served as material.

The CDR3 has 15 amino acids. V gave up 3 bases and J gave up 15 bases; unmatched junction bases: 10. CDR1 LGHDT and CDR2 YNNKEL come from the germline V gene (reference sequence). Sequencing used immunoSEQ multiplex PCR; TCRdb keeps in-frame clones, though not all of them. The repertoire holds approximately 150,000 clones, around 83% seen once, with under 15% in the top ten. The clonotype was recovered from a man between 65 and 79 years old who had recovered from COVID-19. The chain uses TRBV3-1 (or the pseudogene TRBV3-2) and TRBJ2-2; 13 nucleotides align to TRBD2. The sequenced material came from peripheral blood. This CDR3 is CASSHLTSGRDAVFF. The CDR3 DNA reads TGTGCCAGCAGCCACCTAACTAGCGGGAGGGACGCGGTGTTTTTT.